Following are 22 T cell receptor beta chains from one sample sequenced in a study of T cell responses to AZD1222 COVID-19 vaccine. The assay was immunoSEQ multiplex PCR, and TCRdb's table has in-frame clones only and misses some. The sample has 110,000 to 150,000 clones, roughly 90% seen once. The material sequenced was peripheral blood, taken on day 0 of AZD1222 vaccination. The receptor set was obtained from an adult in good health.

The CDR3 spells CASSELAGGPGEQFF. CDR3 nucleotide sequence: TGTGCCAGCAGTGAATTGGCAGGGGGCCCGGGTGAGCAGTTCTTC. The V gene is TRBV2, the J gene TRBJ2-1; the match to TRBD1 covers 8 bases. V trimming: 2 bases; J trimming: 9 bases; junction bases outside the gene matches: 9. The CDR3 covers 15 residues. CDR1 and CDR2 (germline): SNHLY, FYNNEI.

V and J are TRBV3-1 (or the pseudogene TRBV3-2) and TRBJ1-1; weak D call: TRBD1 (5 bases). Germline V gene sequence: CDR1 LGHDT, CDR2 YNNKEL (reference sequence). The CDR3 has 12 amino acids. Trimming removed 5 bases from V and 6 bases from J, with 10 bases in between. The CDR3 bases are TGTGCCAGCAGCTATGGGGGGGCTGAAGCTTTCTTT. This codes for CASSYGGAEAFF.

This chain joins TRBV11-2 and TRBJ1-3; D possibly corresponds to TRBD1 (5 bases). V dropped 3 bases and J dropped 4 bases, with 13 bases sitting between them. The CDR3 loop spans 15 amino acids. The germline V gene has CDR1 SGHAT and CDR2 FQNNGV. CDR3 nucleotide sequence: TGTGCCAGCAGCTTCCCGACAGAAAGAGGAAACACCATATATTTT. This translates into CASSFPTERGNTIYF.

The CDR3 DNA reads as TGCGCCAGCAGCCAACAAACTAGCGGCTACACAGATACGCAGTATTTT. Its protein is CASSQQTSGYTDTQYF. This chain links TRBV4-1 with TRBJ2-3; 8 bases agree with TRBD2. The CDR3 length is 16 residues. Trimming cost V 2 bases and J 2 bases; bases outside gene matches: 6. Germline assignment: CDR1 MGHRA and CDR2 YSYEKL.

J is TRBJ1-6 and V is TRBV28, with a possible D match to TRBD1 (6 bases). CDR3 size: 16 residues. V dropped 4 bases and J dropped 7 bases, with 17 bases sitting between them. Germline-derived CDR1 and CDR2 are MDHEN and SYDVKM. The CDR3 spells CASSWGAGLENSPLHF. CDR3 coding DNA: TGTGCCAGCAGTTGGGGGGCAGGGTTGGAGAATTCACCCCTCCACTTT.

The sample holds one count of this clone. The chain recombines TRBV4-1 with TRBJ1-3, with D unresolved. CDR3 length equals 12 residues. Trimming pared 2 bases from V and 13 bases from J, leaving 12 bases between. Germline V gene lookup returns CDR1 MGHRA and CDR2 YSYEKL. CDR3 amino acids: CASSQLGLGIYF. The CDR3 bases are TGCGCCAGCAGCCAATTAGGCCTCGGGATATATTTT.

In DNA form, the CDR3 reads TGTGCCAGCAGTGCAATCAGCAATCAGCCCCAGCATTTT. Amino acid sequence: CASSAISNQPQHF. V and J are TRBV6-2 or TRBV6-3 and TRBJ1-5; D uncertain. This CDR3 contains 13 residues. Trimming removed 5 bases at V and 1 base at J, with 6 bases between. CDR1 and CDR2 from the germline V gene are MNHEY and SVGEGT.

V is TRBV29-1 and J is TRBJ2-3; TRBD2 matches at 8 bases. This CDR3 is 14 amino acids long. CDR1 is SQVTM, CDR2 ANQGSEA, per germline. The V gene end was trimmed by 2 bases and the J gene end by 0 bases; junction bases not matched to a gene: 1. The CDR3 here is CSVESSGSTDTQYF. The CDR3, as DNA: TGCAGCGTTGAATCTAGCGGGAGCACAGATACGCAGTATTTT.

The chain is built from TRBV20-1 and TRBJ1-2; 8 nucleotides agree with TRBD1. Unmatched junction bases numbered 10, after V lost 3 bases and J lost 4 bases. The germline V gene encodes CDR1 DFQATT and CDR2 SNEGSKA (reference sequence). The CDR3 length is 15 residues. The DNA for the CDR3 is TGCAGTGCTAGTCAGGCAGGGGGCTGGGGCTATGGCTACACCTTC. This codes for CSASQAGGWGYGYTF.

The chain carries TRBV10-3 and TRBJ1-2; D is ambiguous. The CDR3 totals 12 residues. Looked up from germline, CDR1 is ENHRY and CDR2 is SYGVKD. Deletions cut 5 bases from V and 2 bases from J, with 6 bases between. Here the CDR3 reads CAISTPNYGYTF. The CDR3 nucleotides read TGTGCCATCAGTACACCCAACTATGGCTACACCTTC.

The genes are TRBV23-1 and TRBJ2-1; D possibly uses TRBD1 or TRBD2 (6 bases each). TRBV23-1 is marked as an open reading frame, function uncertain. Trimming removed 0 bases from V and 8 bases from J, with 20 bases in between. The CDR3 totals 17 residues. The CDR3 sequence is CASSQSGGETPTHEQFF. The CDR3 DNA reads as TGCGCCAGCAGTCAATCGGGGGGCGAGACTCCAACTCATGAGCAGTTCTTC.

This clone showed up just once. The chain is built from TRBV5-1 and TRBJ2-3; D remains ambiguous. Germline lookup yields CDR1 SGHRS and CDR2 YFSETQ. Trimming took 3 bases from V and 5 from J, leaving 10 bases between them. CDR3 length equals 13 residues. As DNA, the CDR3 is TGCGCCAGCAGCTCCGGGTCCATAGATACGCAGTATTTT. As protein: CASSSGSIDTQYF.

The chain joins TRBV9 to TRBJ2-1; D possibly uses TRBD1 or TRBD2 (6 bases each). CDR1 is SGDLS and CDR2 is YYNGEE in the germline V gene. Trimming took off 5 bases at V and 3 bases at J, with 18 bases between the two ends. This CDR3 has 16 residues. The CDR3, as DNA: TGTGCCAGCAGTACCGCGGAGGGGGGCGTCTACAATGAGCAGTTCTTC. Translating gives CASSTAEGGVYNEQFF. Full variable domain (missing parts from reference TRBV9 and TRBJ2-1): DSGVTQTPKHLITATGQRVTLRCSPRSGDLSVYWYQQSLDQGLQFLIQYYNGEERAKGNILERFSAQQFPDLHSELNLSSLELGDSALYFCASSTAEGGVYNEQFFGPGTRLTVL.

The CDR3 sequence: CASSQDPTWDYEQYF. CDR3 nucleotides: TGCGCCAGCAGCCAAGATCCAACCTGGGATTACGAGCAGTACTTC. The chain couples TRBV4-3 to TRBJ2-7; D unclear. CDR3 length equals 15 residues. V was clipped by 0 bases and J by 4 bases, with 13 bases between them. In germline, CDR1 is LGHNA, CDR2 YSLEER.

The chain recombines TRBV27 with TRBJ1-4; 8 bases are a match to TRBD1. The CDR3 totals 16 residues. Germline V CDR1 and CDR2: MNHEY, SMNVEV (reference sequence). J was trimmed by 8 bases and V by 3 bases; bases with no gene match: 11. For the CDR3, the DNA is TGTGCCAGCAGTTTCCATCTAACAGGGGGACGGGAAAAACTGTTTTTT. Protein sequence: CASSFHLTGGREKLFF.

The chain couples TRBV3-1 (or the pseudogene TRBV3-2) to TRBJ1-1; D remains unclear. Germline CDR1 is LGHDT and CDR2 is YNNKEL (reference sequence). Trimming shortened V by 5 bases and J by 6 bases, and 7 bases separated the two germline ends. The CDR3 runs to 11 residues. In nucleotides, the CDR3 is TGTGCCAGCAGCTCGGGGTCTGAAGCTTTCTTT. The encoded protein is CASSSGSEAFF.

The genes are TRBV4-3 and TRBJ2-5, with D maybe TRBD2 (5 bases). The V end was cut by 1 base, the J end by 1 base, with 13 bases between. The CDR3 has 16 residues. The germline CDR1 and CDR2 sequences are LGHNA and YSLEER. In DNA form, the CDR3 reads TGCGCCAGCAGCCAAGGGGTGGGAGTTGCCCAAGAGACCCAGTACTTC. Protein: CASSQGVGVAQETQYF.

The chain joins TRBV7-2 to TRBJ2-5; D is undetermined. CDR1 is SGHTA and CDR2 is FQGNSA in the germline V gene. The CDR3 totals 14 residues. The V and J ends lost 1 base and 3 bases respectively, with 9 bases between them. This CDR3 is CASSLDFREETQYF. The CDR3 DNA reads TGTGCCAGCAGCTTAGATTTCCGGGAAGAGACCCAGTACTTC.

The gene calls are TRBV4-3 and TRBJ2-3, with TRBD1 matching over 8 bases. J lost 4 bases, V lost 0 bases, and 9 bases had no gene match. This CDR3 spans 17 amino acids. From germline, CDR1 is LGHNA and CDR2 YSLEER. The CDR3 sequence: CASSQDAEQGAADTQYF. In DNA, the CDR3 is TGCGCCAGCAGCCAAGATGCTGAGCAGGGGGCGGCAGATACGCAGTATTTT.

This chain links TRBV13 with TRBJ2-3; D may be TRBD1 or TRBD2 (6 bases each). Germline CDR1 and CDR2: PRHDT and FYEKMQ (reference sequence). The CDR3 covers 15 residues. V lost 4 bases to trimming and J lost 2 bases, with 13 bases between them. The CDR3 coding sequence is TGTGCCAGCAGCTGGGGAGGACAGCCCACAGATACGCAGTATTTT. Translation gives CASSWGGQPTDTQYF.

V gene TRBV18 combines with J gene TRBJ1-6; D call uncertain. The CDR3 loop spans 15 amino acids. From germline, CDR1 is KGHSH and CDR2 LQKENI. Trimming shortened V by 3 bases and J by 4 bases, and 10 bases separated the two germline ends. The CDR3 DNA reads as TGTGCCAGCTCACCCTCGGGTCAATATAATTCACCCCTCCACTTT. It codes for CASSPSGQYNSPLHF.

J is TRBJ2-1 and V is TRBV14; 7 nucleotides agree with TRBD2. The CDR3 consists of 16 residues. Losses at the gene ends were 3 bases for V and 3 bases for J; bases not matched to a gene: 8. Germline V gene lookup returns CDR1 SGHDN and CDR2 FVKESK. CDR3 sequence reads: CASSQLGGGGYNEQFF. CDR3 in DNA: TGTGCCAGCAGCCAGTTAGGCGGGGGTGGCTACAATGAGCAGTTCTTC.